A selection of T cell receptor beta chains follows, all from one sample in a study of human T cells and chemical hapten exposure. TCRdb recomputed calls from the RACE reads with MiXCR, one row per CDR3 protein. Of tens of thousands of distinct CDR3 sequences in the sample, roughly 12% are singletons; the top ten hold roughly 4%. The specimen was whole blood, collected in connection with sensitization to the hapten diphenylcyclopropenone (DPC). The origin of the receptors is a woman aged 55-70 years with alopecia areata. Some clones in this sample may be carry-over from other donors' samples. CDR3s include the opening cysteine and the closing phenylalanine or tryptophan. The D gene is left open where the match is weak. Part of the rows lack a size; the others show once, few, many or a class for expanded clones.

j_gene | v_gene | abundance | d_gene | CDR3nt | CDR3aa
TRBJ1-2 | TRBV18 | many | - | TGTGCCAGCTCACCAGCACGAGACACCTATGGCTACACCTTC | CASSPARDTYGYTF
TRBJ1-2 | TRBV20-1 | many | - | TGCAGTGCCATGAAGACAGGAACCTTCTATGGCTACACCTTC | CSAMKTGTFYGYTF
TRBJ2-5 | TRBV2 | many | TRBD2 | TGTGCCAGCAGTCCTAGCGGGGGGGCAGAGACCCAGTACTTC | CASSPSGGAETQYF
TRBJ1-5 | TRBV5-1 | - | - | TGCGCCAGCAGTCAAGGAACAGGTCTCGAGCAGCCCCAGCATTTT | CASSQGTGLEQPQHF
TRBJ1-5 | TRBV7-3 | few | - | TGTGCCAGCAGCTTACTCCATCAGCCCCAGCATTTT | CASSLLHQPQHF
TRBJ2-1 | TRBV7-6 | many | - | TGTGCCAGCAGCCCCGGACTATCGAGCTCCTACAATGAGCAGTTCTTC | CASSPGLSSSYNEQFF
TRBJ1-1 | TRBV7-3 | few | - | TGTGCCAGCAGCTTAATGGTTGGGGCTACTGAAGCTTTCTTT | CASSLMVGATEAFF
TRBJ1-1 | TRBV3-1 | - | - | TGTGCCAGCAGCCAAGACTATACGAACACTGAAGCTTTCTTT | CASSQDYTNTEAFF
TRBJ1-1 | TRBV3-1 | - | - | TGTGCCAGCACTCCGGGGGGCTGGTCGGGGTCCGCTGAAGCTTTCTTT | CASTPGGWSGSAEAFF
TRBJ1-2 | TRBV20-1 | many | - | TGCAGTGCCGGGACCGCCTATGGCTACACCTTC | CSAGTAYGYTF
TRBJ2-3 | TRBV5-4 | - | - | TGTGCCAGCAGCTTCACCAATGAACCACCCCATAAGGGACAGTATTTT | CASSFTNEPPHKGQYF
TRBJ1-2 | TRBV5-1 | - | - | TGCGCCAGCAGCTTGGGGCAGGACTATGGCTACACCTTC | CASSLGQDYGYTF
TRBJ1-1 | TRBV3-1 | - | - | TGTGCCAGCAGCCGTTCAGGCTCTGAAGCTTTCTTT | CASSRSGSEAFF